Listed below are T cell receptor beta chains from one sample, sequenced in a study of blood T cell repertoires in COVID-19. Repertoires were generated with immunoSEQ multiplex PCR, while TCRdb's copy carries only in-frame clones and drops some. The sample carries approximately 220,000 clones, less than 90% recorded once. Sequencing input: peripheral blood. These receptors were collected from a man aged 35 to 55 with acute or convalescent COVID-19. Both conserved end residues are part of each CDR3. Fields, in order: D gene, clone size, V gene, J gene, CDR3 DNA, CDR3 protein. The D gene is left open where the match is weak. For some rows the clone size is stated as once, few or many, or as a class when expanded; others skip it.

>TRBD2|NA|TRBV24-1|TRBJ2-5
TGTGCCACCAGTGGTTTAGCGGGAGGGCCTGGAGAGACCCAGTACTTC
CATSGLAGGPGETQYF
>NA|few|TRBV5-4|TRBJ1-4
TGTGCCAGCAGCTTGGGACGGGGAACTGAAAAACTGTTTTTT
CASSLGRGTEKLFF
>NA|NA|TRBV6-4|TRBJ1-1
TGTGCCAGCAGTGACTCGAGATGGGGAGGTACTGAAGCTTTCTTT
CASSDSRWGGTEAFF
>NA|few|TRBV2|TRBJ1-2
TGTGCCAGCAGTGAAACAGGGCCGGGCTATGGCTACACCTTC
CASSETGPGYGYTF
>NA|NA|TRBV27|TRBJ2-1
TGTGCCAGCAATAGGGGCGGGGAAGGGGATGAGCAGTTCTTC
CASNRGGEGDEQFF
>TRBD1|NA|TRBV19|TRBJ1-5
TGTGCCAGTAGTCTCAGACAGGGTAGGAATCAGCCCCAGCATTTT
CASSLRQGRNQPQHF
>TRBD2|NA|TRBV4-2|TRBJ2-7
TGTGCCAGCAGCCAAGGGGGACTAGCGGTCTACGAGCAGTACTTC
CASSQGGLAVYEQYF
>NA|NA|TRBV30|TRBJ1-4
TGTGCCTGGACAAAAACCCTATCGCCCCCCGCAAAACTGTTTTTT
CAWTKTLSPPAKLFF
>NA|NA|TRBV12-3/TRBV12-4|TRBJ1-2
TGTGCCAGCACCCGGACAGTTTTCTATGGCTACACCTTC
CASTRTVFYGYTF
>NA|NA|TRBV7-9|TRBJ1-5
TGTGCCAGCAGCGCTCAGGGAACCAATCAGCCCCAGCATTTT
CASSAQGTNQPQHF
>TRBD1|NA|TRBV4-1|TRBJ2-7
TGCGCCAGCAGCCCCGGACAGGGGGCTTACGAGCAGTACTTC
CASSPGQGAYEQYF
>TRBD2|NA|TRBV11-2|TRBJ2-1
TGTGCCAGCAGCTCGCGCGGGGGGCGCTCCTACAATGAGCAGTTCTTC
CASSSRGGRSYNEQFF
>TRBD1|NA|TRBV18|TRBJ2-3
TGTGCCAGCTCACCTCTAGGACAGGGGGCATATACAGATACGCAGTATTTT
CASSPLGQGAYTDTQYF
>NA|NA|TRBV6-6|TRBJ1-4
TGTGCCAGCAGTATAGCGAACAGCCCTAATGAAAAACTGTTTTTT
CASSIANSPNEKLFF
>TRBD1|once|TRBV19|TRBJ1-2
TGTGCCAGTAGTATTGGGACAGCGGAAACCTATGGCTACACCTTC
CASSIGTAETYGYTF
>TRBD1|NA|TRBV7-8|TRBJ1-5
TGTGCCAGCAGCTCAAACCGGAGACAGGGAAGAAGCAATCAGCCCCAGCATTTT
CASSSNRRQGRSNQPQHF
>TRBD2|few|TRBV4-2|TRBJ2-5
TGTGCCAGCAGCCAAGATCCTAGCGGGGGGGCTAGGGAGACCCAGTACTTC
CASSQDPSGGARETQYF